The TCR beta chain described here comes from a study of beta chain features in type 1 diabetes. A single heparinised blood sample, averaging around 120 mL, was obtained per donor. Via CD45RO/CCR7/CD25/CD127/CD95/CD27, cells of the CD4+ naive, central memory, regulatory and stem cell-like memory subsets were sorted. The whole isolated RNA underwent reverse transcription, so sequencing captured expressed TCRB transcripts. Assay: immunoSEQ multiplex PCR; the TCRdb copy retains only in-frame clones and omits some. The table records around 710,000 clones, 12% of them present only once. Germline V gives CDR1 SQVTM, CDR2 ANQGSEA. The ends were cut back, 1 base at V and 9 bases at J, with 7 bases in the middle. The CDR3 length is 11 residues. With respect to this clone: No antigen is known for it.

Study results and caveats: Healthy donors had naive, central memory and Treg TCRB repertoires that appeared less similar than those seen among patients. A moderate, significant TCRB CDR3 shortening appeared in type 1 diabetes across four CD4+ subsets. Fewer junction insertions and more nucleotide deletions appeared in type 1 diabetes patients.

The genes are TRBV29-1 and TRBJ1-3, with D unclear. Sample: naive CD4+ T cells from blood. The clonotype was recovered from a man aged 25 to 45 with type 1 diabetes. The CDR3 DNA reads TGCAGCGTTGAAGGGGCGAGCACCATATATTTT. Encoded protein: CSVEGASTIYF.